The rows below give T cell receptor beta chains drawn from one sample of a study of technical replicates of blood from a handful of donors. The assay was immunoSEQ multiplex PCR, and TCRdb's table has in-frame clones only and misses some. This table has just over 80,000 clones, about 95% appearing once. Sequencing used T cells isolated from PBMCs. The receptors shown here come from a human donor in good health. Both conserved end residues are part of each CDR3. The D gene is left open where the match is weak. Clone size, where shown, is once, few, many, or a class for clones that have expanded.

cdr3_aa,cdr3_nt,clone_size,j_call,v_call,d_call
CASSFVGGPTEAFF,TGTGCCAGCAGCTTCGTCGGGGGGCCCACTGAAGCTTTCTTT,-,TRBJ1-1,TRBV5-4,-
CASSEGNRGEKLFF,TGTGCCAGCAGTGAGGGCAACCGGGGTGAAAAACTGTTTTTT,-,TRBJ1-4,TRBV6-1,-
CASSQELLAGTDTQYF,TGCGCCAGCAGCCAAGAGCTGCTAGCGGGAACAGATACGCAGTATTTT,-,TRBJ2-3,TRBV4-1,TRBD2
CASSPSSEQYF,TGTGCCAGCAGCCCCTCTTCGGAGCAGTACTTC,-,TRBJ2-7,TRBV5-8,-
CASSVAAGVGNEKLFF,TGTGCCAGCAGCGTTGCTGCAGGGGTAGGAAATGAAAAACTGTTTTTT,-,TRBJ1-4,TRBV9,-
CASTWNGLAGSPQETQYF,TGTGCCAGCACCTGGAATGGGCTAGCGGGCTCGCCACAAGAGACCCAGTACTTC,-,TRBJ2-5,TRBV28,TRBD2
CASSYFSGAADTQYF,TGTGCCAGCAGTTACTTTAGCGGGGCGGCAGATACGCAGTATTTT,-,TRBJ2-3,TRBV6-5,TRBD2
CASSEWNSGSGNEQFF,TGTGCCAGCAGTGAATGGAATAGCGGGAGTGGCAATGAGCAGTTCTTC,-,TRBJ2-1,TRBV6-1,TRBD2
CASRPTGHEQFF,TGTGCCAGCAGGCCGACAGGTCATGAGCAGTTCTTC,-,TRBJ2-1,TRBV6-5,-
CASSARGEPGELFF,TGTGCCAGCAGTGCACGAGGAGAGCCCGGGGAGCTGTTTTTT,-,TRBJ2-2,TRBV27,-
CASSYSISNEQFF,TGTGCCAGCAGTTACTCAATTAGCAATGAGCAGTTCTTC,-,TRBJ2-1,TRBV6-6,-
CASSPPRGSQETQYF,TGTGCCAGTAGTCCTCCCCGAGGCTCCCAAGAGACCCAGTACTTC,-,TRBJ2-5,TRBV19,-
CASSLDPSTSYEQYF,TGTGCCAGCAGCTTAGATCCTAGCACCTCCTACGAGCAGTACTTC,-,TRBJ2-7,TRBV7-2,-
CASSLTGSSGETQYF,TGTGCCAGCAGCTTAACCGGGAGCAGTGGAGAGACCCAGTACTTC,-,TRBJ2-5,TRBV7-3,-
CASSFKHNLQEAFF,TGTGCCAGCAGCTTCAAACACAACCTTCAAGAAGCTTTCTTT,-,TRBJ1-1,TRBV11-3,-
CASRNSGESYEQFF,TGTGCCAGCAGGAATTCGGGGGAGAGCTATGAGCAGTTCTTC,-,TRBJ2-1,TRBV14,-
CASSPLGGDTEAFF,TGTGCCAGTAGTCCCCTAGGGGGGGACACTGAAGCTTTCTTT,few,TRBJ1-1,TRBV19,-
CASSVMQVATTDTQYF,TGTGCCAGCAGTGTAATGCAGGTCGCTACCACAGATACGCAGTATTTT,-,TRBJ2-3,TRBV2,-
CASRGGTFLNYGYTF,TGTGCCAGCAGAGGCGGAACTTTCCTTAACTATGGCTACACCTTC,-,TRBJ1-2,TRBV6-1,-
CAWSPLNTHSGNTIYF,TGTGCCTGGAGTCCCCTGAACACGCACTCTGGAAACACCATATATTTT,-,TRBJ1-3,TRBV30,-
CASSPGWGGYGYTF,TGCGCCAGCAGCCCCGGGTGGGGGGGCTATGGCTACACCTTC,-,TRBJ1-2,TRBV5-1,-
CASSAGYEAYGYTF,TGTGCCAGCAGCGCCGGGTACGAGGCCTATGGCTACACCTTC,-,TRBJ1-2,TRBV9,-
CASSQSYSGRAQPQHF,TGCGCCAGCAGTCAATCTTATTCGGGCAGGGCCCAGCCCCAGCATTTT,few,TRBJ1-5,TRBV23-1,-
CASSFRVDQPQHF,TGTGCCAGCAGTTTCAGGGTTGACCAGCCCCAGCATTTT,-,TRBJ1-5,TRBV28,-
CASSFERELDNEQFF,TGTGCCAGCAGCTTCGAGCGGGAGCTAGACAATGAGCAGTTCTTC,-,TRBJ2-1,TRBV11-3,TRBD2